This T cell receptor beta chain emerged from a study of blood T cell repertoires in COVID-19. Study-wide background: Sites in the United States, Italy and Spain provided acute and convalescent COVID-19 samples. Sources were T cells, B-cell-depleted T cells, or PBMCs; the material itself was cDNA or gDNA.

How the authors handled the data: The authors estimated nucleated cell counts from reference gene primer amplification. The table came from immunoSEQ multiplex PCR; TCRdb's copy has only in-frame clones and leaves some out. For V, J and clone size, that table is used; D and trimming come from the DNA. Of about 69,000 clones listed, approximately 84% are singletons. The V gene end was trimmed by 5 bases and the J gene end by 2 bases; junction bases not matched to a gene: 6. Germline-derived CDR1 and CDR2 are SGHAT and FQNNGV. The length of the CDR3 is 17 residues. Recruited during active infection, patients (from Seattle) were subsequently followed longitudinally.

The TCR comes from a man aged 50 or older with COVID-19, enrolled during active disease. This chain connects TRBV11-2 to TRBJ1-6, with 10 bases lining up with TRBD1. Sequencing input: peripheral blood. Here the CDR3 reads CASSPRDRGPYNSPLHF. The CDR3 DNA follows: TGTGCCAGCAGCCCGAGGGACAGGGGACCCTATAATTCACCCCTCCACTTT. Full variable domain (remainder filled in from reference TRBV11-2 and TRBJ1-6): EAGVAQSPRYKIIEKRQSVAFWCNPISGHATLYWYQQILGQGPKLLIQFQNNGVVDDSQLPKDRFSAERLKGVDSTLKIQPAKLEDSAVYLCASSPRDRGPYNSPLHFGNGTRLTVT.